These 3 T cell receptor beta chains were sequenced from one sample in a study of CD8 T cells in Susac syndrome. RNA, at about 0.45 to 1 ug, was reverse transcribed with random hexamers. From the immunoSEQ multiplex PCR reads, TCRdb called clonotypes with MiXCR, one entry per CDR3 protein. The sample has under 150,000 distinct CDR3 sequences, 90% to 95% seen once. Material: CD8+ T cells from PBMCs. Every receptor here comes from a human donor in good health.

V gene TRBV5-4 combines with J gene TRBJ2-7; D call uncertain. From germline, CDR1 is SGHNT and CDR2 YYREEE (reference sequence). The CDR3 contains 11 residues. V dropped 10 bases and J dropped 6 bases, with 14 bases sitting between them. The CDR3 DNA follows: TGTGCCCTCAGCCAAGGTCGCGAGCAGTACTTC. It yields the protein CALSQGREQYF.

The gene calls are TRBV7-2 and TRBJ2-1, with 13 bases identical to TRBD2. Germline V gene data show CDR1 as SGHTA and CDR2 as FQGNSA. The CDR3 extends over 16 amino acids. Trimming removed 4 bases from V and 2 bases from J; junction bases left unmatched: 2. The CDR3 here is CASSWTSGSPYNEQFF. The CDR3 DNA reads TGTGCCAGCAGCTGGACTAGCGGGAGTCCCTACAATGAGCAGTTCTTC.

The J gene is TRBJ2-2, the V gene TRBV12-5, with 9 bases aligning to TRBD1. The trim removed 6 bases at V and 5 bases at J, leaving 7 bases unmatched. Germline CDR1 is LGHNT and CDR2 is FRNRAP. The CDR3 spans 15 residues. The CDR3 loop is CASGRGTGMTGELFF. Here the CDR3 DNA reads TGTGCTAGTGGAAGGGGGACAGGGATGACCGGGGAGCTGTTTTTT. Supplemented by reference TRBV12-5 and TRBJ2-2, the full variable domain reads DARVTQTPRHKVTEMGQEVTMRCQPILGHNTVFWYRQTMMQGLELLAYFRNRAPLDDSGMPKDRFSAEMPDATLATLKIQPSEPRDSAVYFCASGRGTGMTGELFFGEGSRLTVL.